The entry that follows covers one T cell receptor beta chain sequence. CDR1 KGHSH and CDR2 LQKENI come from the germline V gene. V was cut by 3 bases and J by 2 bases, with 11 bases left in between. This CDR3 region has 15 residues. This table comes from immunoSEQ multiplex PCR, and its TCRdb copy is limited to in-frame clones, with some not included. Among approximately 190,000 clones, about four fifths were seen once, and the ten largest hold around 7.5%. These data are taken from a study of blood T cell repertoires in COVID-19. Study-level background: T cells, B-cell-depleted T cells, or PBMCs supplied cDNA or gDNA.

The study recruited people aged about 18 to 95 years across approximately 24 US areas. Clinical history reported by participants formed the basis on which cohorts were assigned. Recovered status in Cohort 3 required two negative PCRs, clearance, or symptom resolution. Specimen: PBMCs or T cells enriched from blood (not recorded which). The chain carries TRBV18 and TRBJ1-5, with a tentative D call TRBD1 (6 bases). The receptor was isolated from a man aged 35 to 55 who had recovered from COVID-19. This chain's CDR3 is CASSPPGQRNQPQHF. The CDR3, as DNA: TGTGCCAGCTCACCCCCTGGACAGCGCAATCAGCCCCAGCATTTT.